A selection of T cell receptor beta chains follows, all from one sample in a study of cytomegalovirus exposure and HLA in healthy donors. TCRdb's copy holds only in-frame clones and misses some; the assay was immunoSEQ multiplex PCR. The table records 190,000 or so clones, roughly four fifths of them present only once. Source material: PBMCs. Every receptor here comes from a man aged 45-60 years in good health and CMV-seronegative. The CDR3 runs from the conserved cysteine through the conserved F or W. Each record gives: clone size, D gene, J gene, V gene, CDR3 DNA, CDR3 protein. D genes are given only for firm matches. Not all rows give a size; the values are once, few, many and, for expanded clones, a class.

clone size: .; D gene: .; J gene: TRBJ2-7; V gene: TRBV7-2; CDR3 DNA: TGTGCCAGCAGCCGCCAAAGTAGCGGAGCCTACGAGCAGTACTTC; CDR3 protein: CASSRQSSGAYEQYF
clone size: once; D gene: TRBD1; J gene: TRBJ2-7; V gene: TRBV19; CDR3 DNA: TGTGCCAGTAGTACTATAGGGGGACAGGGTTTTAGCGAGCAGTACTTC; CDR3 protein: CASSTIGGQGFSEQYF
clone size: .; D gene: .; J gene: TRBJ2-1; V gene: TRBV4-1; CDR3 DNA: TGCGCCAGCAGCCAGCCGGGACTCCACTACAATGAGCAGTTCTTC; CDR3 protein: CASSQPGLHYNEQFF
clone size: .; D gene: .; J gene: TRBJ2-7; V gene: TRBV11-2; CDR3 DNA: TGTGCCAGCAAAGAAGGGGGTTACGAGCAGTACTTC; CDR3 protein: CASKEGGYEQYF
clone size: few; D gene: .; J gene: TRBJ1-1; V gene: TRBV18; CDR3 DNA: TGTGCCAGCTCACCACCGGCTAGGGGATGGACTGAAGCTTTCTTT; CDR3 protein: CASSPPARGWTEAFF
clone size: .; D gene: .; J gene: TRBJ1-6; V gene: TRBV28; CDR3 DNA: TGTGCCAGCAGTTTATCCCGGAGGGGTAATTCACCCCTCCACTTT; CDR3 protein: CASSLSRRGNSPLHF
clone size: .; D gene: .; J gene: TRBJ2-7; V gene: TRBV6-5; CDR3 DNA: TGTGCCAGCAGAAATGGCTCCCCTCGCTACGAGCAGTACTTC; CDR3 protein: CASRNGSPRYEQYF
clone size: .; D gene: .; J gene: TRBJ2-7; V gene: TRBV25-1; CDR3 DNA: TGTGCCAGCAGTGGCCAAACGGTAAAGCAGTACTTC; CDR3 protein: CASSGQTVKQYF
clone size: .; D gene: .; J gene: TRBJ1-2; V gene: TRBV6-5; CDR3 DNA: TGTGCCAGCAGTTACTCGAGGCAGGGAAATGGCTACACCTTC; CDR3 protein: CASSYSRQGNGYTF
clone size: .; D gene: .; J gene: TRBJ1-2; V gene: TRBV28; CDR3 DNA: TGTGCCAGCAGTTTATCAGGGGCAAACTATGGCTACACCTTC; CDR3 protein: CASSLSGANYGYTF